This TCR beta chain was found in a study of blood T cell repertoires in COVID-19. Germline V gives CDR1 SGHRS, CDR2 YFSETQ. This CDR3 comprises 15 residues. V was clipped by 2 bases and J by 3 bases; unmatched bases: 3. In the source study's methods: For nucleated cells, counts were estimated from reference gene primer amplification. Measured with immunoSEQ multiplex PCR; TCRdb has only the in-frame clones, and not every one. The DNA gave D and trimming, while V, J and clone size come from that table. The profile shows about 97,000 clones, around nine tenths of them singletons. The rearrangement uses TRBV5-1 and TRBJ2-3; TRBD2 matches at 10 bases. The TCR sequence derives from a man in his 60s with acute or convalescent COVID-19. The specimen was peripheral blood. Written as DNA, the CDR3 is TGCGCCAGCAGCTTAAGCGGGGGGGCGACAGATACGCAGTATTTT. Protein product: CASSLSGGATDTQYF.